Each of the 3 T cell receptor beta chains below was sequenced from the same sample in a study of shared clonotypes between healthy human individuals. CD45RO-negative CD8 cells positively selected for CCR7 made up the naive population, which excluded terminally differentiated effector memory CD45RA+ cells. The protocol was immunoSEQ multiplex PCR, while the TCRdb copy is restricted to in-frame clones and leaves out a portion. The sample lists over 750,000 clones; about 96% were seen once. The sequenced sample was naive CD8+ T cells sorted from blood. Source of these receptors: a man aged 25-45 years in good health.

The chain is built from TRBV7-9 and TRBJ1-4; D unresolved. The germline V gene has CDR1 SEHNR and CDR2 FQNEAQ (reference sequence). The CDR3 is made up of 16 amino acids. Trimming left V 3 bases short and J 6 bases short, with 17 bases between. The CDR3 protein is CASSLTISPYYEKLFF. Here the CDR3 DNA reads TGTGCCAGCAGCTTGACGATCTCACCCTACTATGAAAAACTGTTTTTT.

For this clone: Other DNA sequences in this sample translate to the same CDR3. The genes are TRBV19 and TRBJ2-7; tentative D call: TRBD1 (6 bases). From germline, CDR1 is LNHDA and CDR2 SQIVND (reference sequence). CDR3 length equals 14 residues. Between the trimmed V and J ends, which lost 3 bases and 4 bases, there was a span of 13 bases. The DNA for the CDR3 is TGTGCCAGTAGTATGGCCGGGACATCTTACGAGCAGTACTTC. Protein sequence: CASSMAGTSYEQYF.

The chain links TRBV29-1 to TRBJ2-7; D unclear. This CDR3 has 13 amino acids. Trimming took 4 bases from V and 0 from J, leaving 10 bases between them. Looked up from germline, CDR1 is SQVTM and CDR2 is ANQGSEA. The CDR3 is CSVVSENSYEQYF. The CDR3 nucleotides read TGCAGCGTTGTTTCCGAGAACTCCTACGAGCAGTACTTC.